This is a list of T cell receptor beta chains from one sample in a study of patients and donors after allogeneic stem cell transplantation. TCRdb reprocessed the RT-PCR reads via MiXCR and lists one record per CDR3 protein. Among roughly 190,000 distinct CDR3 sequences listed, approximately 41% were seen once. What was sequenced was blood, either unsorted or a sorted T cell fraction (not recorded which). These receptors all stem from a human donor who was either an allogeneic HSCT recipient or a stem cell or donor lymphocyte infusion donor (not recorded which). It is not recorded whose cells these are; they may come from a transplant donor. Both conserved end residues are part of each CDR3. Each record gives: clone size, V gene, J gene, D gene, CDR3 protein, CDR3 DNA. A D gene is named only where the DNA matches it firmly. A row's size may be missing; if present it is once, few, many or a size class.

few,TRBV7-2,TRBJ2-2,TRBD2,CASSSGTSGLNTGELFF,TGTGCCAGCAGCTCTGGGACTAGCGGATTGAACACCGGGGAGCTGTTTTTT
few,TRBV7-2,TRBJ1-4,NA,CASSLVGRASNEKLFF,TGTGCCAGCAGCTTAGTGGGCCGGGCCAGTAATGAAAAACTGTTTTTT
few,TRBV3-1,TRBJ1-2,TRBD1,CASSQDRQGFYGYTF,TGTGCCAGCAGCCAAGATCGACAGGGATTCTATGGCTACACCTTC
NA,TRBV29-1,TRBJ1-1,NA,CSVERSVNTEAFF,TGCAGCGTTGAGAGGTCAGTTAACACTGAAGCTTTCTTT
NA,TRBV7-6,TRBJ1-2,NA,CAGSSIPSNYGYTF,TGTGCCGGCAGCTCTATACCCTCTAACTATGGCTACACCTTC
NA,TRBV4-1,TRBJ2-2,NA,CASSQDTWGARSGELFF,TGCGCCAGCAGCCAAGATACTTGGGGGGCGCGGAGCGGGGAGCTGTTTTTT
once,TRBV19,TRBJ1-3,NA,CASSPLKSSGNTIYF,TGTGCCAGTAGTCCCCTCAAGAGCTCTGGAAACACCATATATTTT
once,TRBV28,TRBJ2-2,NA,CASSLRTVSGELFF,TGTGCCAGCAGTTTACGTACAGTATCCGGGGAGCTGTTTTTT
few,TRBV11-1,TRBJ2-2,NA,CASSLVSGNTGELFF,TGTGCCAGCAGCTTGGTTTCAGGGAATACCGGGGAGCTGTTTTTT
NA,TRBV5-5,TRBJ2-7,NA,CASSLARAGYGLASEQYF,TGTGCCAGCAGCTTGGCTCGGGCTGGGTACGGGCTAGCGAGCGAGCAGTACTTC
NA,TRBV27,TRBJ1-4,NA,CASSSTSRGRGEKLFF,TGTGCCAGCAGTTCAACATCCCGGGGACGGGGGGAAAAACTGTTTTTT
NA,TRBV5-5,TRBJ1-5,NA,CASSLFAARLNQPQHF,TGTGCCAGCAGCTTGTTTGCAGCTCGGCTTAATCAGCCCCAGCATTTT
NA,TRBV5-8,TRBJ2-2,TRBD1,CASSLRDRTTGELFF,TGTGCCAGCAGCTTGCGGGACAGAACAACCGGGGAGCTGTTTTTT
NA,TRBV27,TRBJ2-7,TRBD1,CASSLFTGGRYEQYF,TGTGCCAGCAGTTTATTCACAGGGGGCAGGTACGAGCAGTACTTC
once,TRBV30,TRBJ2-7,TRBD2,CAWSVGISGTYEQYF,TGTGCCTGGAGTGTAGGGATTAGCGGGACCTACGAGCAGTACTTC
few,TRBV29-1,TRBJ1-2,NA,CSVDPTGTNYGYTF,TGCAGCGTAGATCCTACCGGGACAAACTATGGCTACACCTTC
NA,TRBV24-1,TRBJ2-3,NA,CATSDPSGSTDTQYF,TGTGCCACCAGTGATCCCAGCGGGAGCACAGATACGCAGTATTTT
few,TRBV15,TRBJ2-5,NA,CATSRGRGETQYF,TGTGCCACCAGCAGAGGAAGGGGGGAGACCCAGTACTTC
few,TRBV12-3/TRBV12-4,TRBJ1-5,NA,CASSLGQYQPQHF,TGTGCCAGCAGTTTGGGGCAATATCAGCCCCAGCATTTT
few,TRBV14,TRBJ1-1,TRBD1,CASNPEGGRRTEAFF,TGTGCCAGCAACCCCGAAGGGGGCCGACGAACTGAAGCTTTCTTT
NA,TRBV29-1,TRBJ2-7,TRBD1,CSVKTGTGYEQYF,TGCAGCGTCAAAACGGGGACAGGGTACGAGCAGTACTTC
NA,TRBV12-3/TRBV12-4,TRBJ2-3,NA,CASSLTTGNADTQYF,TGTGCCAGCAGTTTGACTACAGGGAATGCTGATACGCAGTATTTT
NA,TRBV7-6,TRBJ2-1,NA,CASSLAVVGSKGGEQFF,TGTGCCAGCAGCTTAGCGGTGGTGGGCTCGAAGGGCGGTGAGCAGTTCTTC
few,TRBV7-9,TRBJ2-7,NA,CASSLSLGNHEQYF,TGTGCCAGCAGCTTATCTCTGGGAAATCACGAGCAGTACTTC
NA,TRBV20-1,TRBJ1-4,TRBD1,CSSPQGTATNEKLFF,TGCAGCTCACCACAGGGGACTGCAACTAATGAAAAACTGTTTTTT